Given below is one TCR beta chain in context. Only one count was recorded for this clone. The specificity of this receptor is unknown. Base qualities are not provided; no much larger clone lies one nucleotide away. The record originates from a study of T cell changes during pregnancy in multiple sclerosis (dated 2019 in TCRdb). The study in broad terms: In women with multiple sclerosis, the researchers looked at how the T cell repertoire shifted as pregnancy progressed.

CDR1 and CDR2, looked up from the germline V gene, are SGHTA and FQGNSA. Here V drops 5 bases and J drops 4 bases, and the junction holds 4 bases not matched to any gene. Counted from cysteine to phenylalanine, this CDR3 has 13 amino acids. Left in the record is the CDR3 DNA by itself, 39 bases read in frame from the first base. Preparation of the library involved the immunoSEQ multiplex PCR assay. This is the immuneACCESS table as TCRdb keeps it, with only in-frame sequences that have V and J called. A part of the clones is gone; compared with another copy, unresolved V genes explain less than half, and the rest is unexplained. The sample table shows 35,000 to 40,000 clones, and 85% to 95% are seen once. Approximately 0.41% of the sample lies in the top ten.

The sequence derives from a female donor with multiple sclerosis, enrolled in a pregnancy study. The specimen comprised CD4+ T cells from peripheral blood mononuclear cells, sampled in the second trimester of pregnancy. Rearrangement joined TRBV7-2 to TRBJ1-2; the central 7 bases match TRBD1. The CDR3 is CASSPGTAYGYTF. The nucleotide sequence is TGTGCCAGCAGCCCTGGGACAGCCTATGGCTACACCTTC.